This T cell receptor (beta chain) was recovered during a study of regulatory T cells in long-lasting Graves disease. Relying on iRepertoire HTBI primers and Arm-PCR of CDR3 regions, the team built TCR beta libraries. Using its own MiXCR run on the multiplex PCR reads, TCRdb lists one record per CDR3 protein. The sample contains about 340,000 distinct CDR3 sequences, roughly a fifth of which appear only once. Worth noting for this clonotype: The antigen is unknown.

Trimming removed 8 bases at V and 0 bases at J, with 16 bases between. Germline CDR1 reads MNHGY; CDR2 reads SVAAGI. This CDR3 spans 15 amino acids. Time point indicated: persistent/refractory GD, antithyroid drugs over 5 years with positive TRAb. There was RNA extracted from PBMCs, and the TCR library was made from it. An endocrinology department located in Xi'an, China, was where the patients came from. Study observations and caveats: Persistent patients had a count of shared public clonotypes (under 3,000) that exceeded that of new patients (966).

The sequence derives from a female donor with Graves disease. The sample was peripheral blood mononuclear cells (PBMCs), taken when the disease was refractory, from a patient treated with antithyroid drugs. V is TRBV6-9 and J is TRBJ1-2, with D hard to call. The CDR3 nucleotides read TGTGCCAGCGGTTCGCGCTCCGGTGCTAACTATGGCTACACCTTC. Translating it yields CASGSRSGANYGYTF.